What follows are 17 T cell receptor beta chains derived from one specimen sequenced in a study of cytomegalovirus exposure and HLA in healthy donors. This PCR relied on a set of 60 Vbeta primers and 13 Jbeta primers. The assay was immunoSEQ multiplex PCR, and TCRdb's table has in-frame clones only and misses some. The sample contains approximately 150,000 clones, about four fifths of which appear only once. Sequenced: PBMCs. The receptor set was obtained from a man over 45 in good health and CMV-seropositive.

The V call is TRBV7-2, the J call TRBJ1-6; 10 nucleotides line up with TRBD1. V dropped 4 bases and J dropped 8; count of bases not matched to a gene: 5. This CDR3 has 15 amino acids. Germline V gene data show CDR1 as SGHTA and CDR2 as FQGNSA. The chain's CDR3 is CASSSDRGLDSPLHF. The CDR3 region has the DNA TGTGCCAGCAGCTCCGACAGGGGGCTGGATTCACCCCTCCACTTT.

For this clone: At the DNA level, this CDR3 is encoded by other sequences in the same sample as well. The J gene is TRBJ1-5, the V gene TRBV28; 7 nucleotides line up with TRBD1. The CDR3 spans 13 residues. With V trimmed by 4 bases and J by 5 bases, 2 bases remained unmatched. Germline CDR1 reads MDHEN; CDR2 reads SYDVKM. CDR3 amino acids: CASSSTGDQPQHF. DNA of the CDR3: TGTGCCAGCAGTTCCACAGGGGATCAGCCCCAGCATTTT.

V gene TRBV9 combines with J gene TRBJ1-5, with 10 nucleotides matching TRBD1. The CDR3 is 14 residues long. In germline, CDR1 is SGDLS, CDR2 YYNGEE. V trimming: 4 bases; J trimming: 5 bases; junction bases outside the gene matches: 3. The CDR3 nucleotides read TGTGCCAGCAGCCCCGGGACAGGGGATCAGCCCCAGCATTTT. This gives the protein CASSPGTGDQPQHF.

This clone was counted only a few times. The V gene is TRBV6-5, the J gene TRBJ2-7, with a possible D match to TRBD1 (6 bases). From germline, CDR1 is MNHEY and CDR2 SVGAGI. Trimming took off 3 bases at V and 6 bases at J, with 12 bases between the two ends. The CDR3 covers 13 residues. CDR3 region: CASSYVGAAEQYF. The CDR3 DNA reads TGTGCCAGCAGTTATGTGGGGGCGGCCGAGCAGTACTTC.

The sample holds a few counts of this clone. The chain has TRBV5-4 and TRBJ1-1; the match to TRBD1 covers 7 bases. Germline values: CDR1 SGHNT, CDR2 YYREEE (reference sequence). The CDR3 is made up of 16 amino acids. J was trimmed by 5 bases and V by 0 bases; bases with no gene match: 10. The CDR3 bases are TGTGCCAGCAGCTTGGGCCTGAACAGGGGCGGGACTGAAGCTTTCTTT. Encoded protein: CASSLGLNRGGTEAFF. Looking up the rest from reference TRBV5-4 and TRBJ1-1 gives the full variable domain: ETGVTQSPTHLIKTRGQQVTLRCSSQSGHNTVSWYQQALGQGPQFIFQYYREEENGRGNFPPRFSGLQFPNYSSELNVNALELDDSALYLCASSLGLNRGGTEAFFGQGTRLTVV.

The V gene is TRBV19, the J gene TRBJ1-2; D is perhaps TRBD1 (5 bases). This CDR3 has 14 residues. Per germline, CDR1 LNHDA and CDR2 SQIVND (reference sequence). The V and J ends lost 6 bases and 8 bases respectively, with 19 bases between them. The CDR3 coding sequence is TGTGCCAGTAGCCCGACTCAGGGCTCTGACGGCTACACCTTC. Residues: CASSPTQGSDGYTF.

The rearrangement links TRBV5-1 to TRBJ2-7, with 10 positions matching TRBD1. In germline, CDR1 is SGHRS, CDR2 YFSETQ. J gave up 2 bases and V 5 bases, and 4 bases lay outside the gene matches. The CDR3 totals 14 residues. CDR3 sequence: CASRLTGGTYEQYF. DNA of the CDR3: TGCGCCAGCAGATTGACAGGGGGCACCTACGAGCAGTACTTC. Full variable domain (rest looked up from reference TRBV5-1 and TRBJ2-7): KAGVTQTPRYLIKTRGQQVTLSCSPISGHRSVSWYQQTPGQGLQFLFEYFSETQRNKGNFPGRFSGRQFSNSRSEMNVSTLELGDSALYLCASRLTGGTYEQYFGPGTRLTVT.

The genes are TRBV7-3 and TRBJ2-1, with 11 bases aligning to TRBD2. With 4 bases clipped from V and 4 bases from J, the junction kept 6 bases outside the gene matches. This CDR3 region has 16 residues. Germline values: CDR1 SGHTA, CDR2 FQGTGA. The CDR3 coding sequence is TGTGCCAGCAGCTCCGTGACTAGCGGGGAGTACAATGAGCAGTTCTTC. It is translated as CASSSVTSGEYNEQFF.

The chain uses TRBV28 and TRBJ1-5, with D possibly TRBD1 on 6 matching bases. Germline V gene data show CDR1 as MDHEN and CDR2 as SYDVKM. The CDR3 runs to 16 residues. Deletions cut 3 bases from V and 1 base from J, with 13 bases between. In DNA, the CDR3 is TGTGCCAGCAGTTTTGCCAGGGGTCGGAGCAATCAGCCCCAGCATTTT. Protein sequence: CASSFARGRSNQPQHF.

This sequence joins TRBV6-1 and TRBJ2-7; TRBD2 is a possible D gene (6 bases). The germline CDR1 and CDR2 sequences are MNHNS and SASEGT. V was pared by 3 bases and J by 2 bases, with 14 bases between. The CDR3 totals 15 residues. The CDR3 DNA follows: TGTGCCAGCAGTGATGGGGCAGGAGGGACCTACGAGCAGTACTTC. Amino acids: CASSDGAGGTYEQYF.

A note on this clone: Other DNA sequences of this sample code for an identical CDR3. The chain carries TRBV19 and TRBJ1-5, with D hard to call. V dropped 6 bases and J dropped 4 bases, with 13 bases sitting between them. Looked up from germline, CDR1 is LNHDA and CDR2 is SQIVND (reference sequence). This CDR3 is 14 amino acids long. The CDR3 DNA reads as TGTGCCAGTAGCCCTACTGGCGGGAATCAGCCCCAGCATTTT. Encoded protein: CASSPTGGNQPQHF.

The chain combines TRBV6-6 with TRBJ2-5; 10 bases match TRBD2. The junction had 11 bases not matched to a gene; V was cut back by 7 bases and J by 3 bases. Germline V lookup: CDR1 MNHNY, CDR2 SVGAGI (reference sequence). This CDR3 comprises 16 residues. In DNA, the CDR3 is TGTGCCAGCACCCCGGGACTAGCGTCTCGTGAAGAGACCCAGTACTTC. Its translation is CASTPGLASREETQYF.

The CDR3 region is CASGQGLTTFHNEQFF. The CDR3 nucleotides read TGTGCTAGTGGTCAGGGACTCACCACCTTTCACAATGAGCAGTTCTTC. The chain links TRBV12-5 to TRBJ2-1, with a possible D match to TRBD2 (6 bases). Germline lookup yields CDR1 LGHNT and CDR2 FRNRAP. The CDR3 length is 16 residues. V dropped 5 bases and J dropped 5 bases, with 19 bases sitting between them.

This clone was observed a handful of times. The chain is built from TRBV2 and TRBJ2-3; D is unresolved. Germline CDR1 is SNHLY and CDR2 is FYNNEI. V was clipped by 3 bases and J by 0 bases, with 10 bases between them. The CDR3 is 15 residues long. CDR3 coding DNA: TGTGCCAGCAGTGATGTCGTAACTAGCACAGATACGCAGTATTTT. Protein sequence: CASSDVVTSTDTQYF.

The CDR3 sequence is CASSFRGARDEQYF. The DNA of the CDR3 is TGCGCCAGCAGCTTCAGGGGGGCAAGGGACGAGCAGTACTTC. J is TRBJ2-7 and V is TRBV5-1; D perhaps matches TRBD1 (7 bases). V shed 2 bases and J shed 5 bases, with 14 bases lying between them. CDR1 is SGHRS, CDR2 YFSETQ, per germline. This CDR3 is 14 amino acids long.

This chain connects TRBV19 to TRBJ1-5; possible D gene TRBD1, 5 bases. The CDR3 is 12 residues long. The ends were cut back, 2 bases at V and 11 bases at J, with 10 bases in the middle. The germline CDR1 and CDR2 sequences are LNHDA and SQIVND (reference sequence). CDR3 loop: CASSIFGGSQHF. CDR3 DNA: TGTGCCAGTAGTATATTTGGGGGGTCCCAGCATTTT.

The V and J genes are TRBV4-1 and TRBJ2-5; D call uncertain. V gave up 1 base and J gave up 5 bases, with 8 bases separating them. Per germline, CDR1 MGHRA and CDR2 YSYEKL. The CDR3 runs 13 residues. The CDR3 coding sequence is TGCGCCAGCAGCCAAGTCTTCCTGGAGACCCAGTACTTC. It translates to CASSQVFLETQYF.